This T cell receptor beta chain appears in the sequencing data of a study of blood T cells in healthy people across ages. Trimming took off 7 bases at V and 2 bases at J, with 9 bases between the two ends. The CDR3 is made up of 12 amino acids. Germline V gene lookup returns CDR1 MNHNY and CDR2 SVGAGI (reference sequence). Sample-barcoded 5' priming and a J-beta primer mix drove a second PCR of about 7 to 11 cycles. Each sample yielded at least 3 million CDR3-containing paired-end reads. A single record per CDR3 protein comes from TCRdb applying MiXCR to the 5' RACE reads. The profile shows about 680,000 distinct CDR3 sequences, more than 40% of them singletons. Notes on the study in general: Any changes in expanded clonotypes were possibly confounded, as donor CMV status remained unknown.

About this clonotype itself: What it binds is unknown.

This clonotype was obtained from a woman between 55 and 75 years old in good health. This sequence joins TRBV6-6 and TRBJ2-7; no reliable D call. The specimen was blood. The CDR3 coding sequence is TGTGCCAGCACGAACAGAGCCTACGAGCAGTACTTC. Protein sequence: CASTNRAYEQYF.